These 29 T cell receptor beta chains came from one sample sequenced in a study of T cells in lung cancer brain metastases. Sequencing used immunoSEQ multiplex PCR; TCRdb keeps in-frame clones, though not all of them. The sample carries 3,000 to 4,000 clones, about 90% recorded once. Sequenced: tumor tissue from the primary lung tumor. These receptors all come from a woman in her forties or fifties with non-small cell lung cancer.

V usage is TRBV4-3 and J usage is TRBJ1-2; 9 bases match TRBD1. From germline, CDR1 is LGHNA and CDR2 YSLEER. The CDR3 is 16 amino acids. V trimming: 0 bases; J trimming: 2 bases; junction bases outside the gene matches: 4. The CDR3 coding sequence is TGCGCCAGCAGCCAAGACCTGGACAGGGGAAACTATGGCTACACCTTC. It is translated as CASSQDLDRGNYGYTF.

The chain uses TRBV4-3 and TRBJ1-1; D is unresolved. Germline-derived CDR1 and CDR2 are LGHNA and YSLEER. V was pared by 0 bases and J by 1 base, with 9 bases between. The CDR3 covers 15 residues. This chain's CDR3 is CASSQDAAGNTEAFF. The DNA of the CDR3 is TGCGCCAGCAGCCAAGATGCGGCAGGGAACACTGAAGCTTTCTTT.

This clone was found once. J is TRBJ2-6 and V is TRBV10-3, with TRBD1 matching over 12 bases. Losses at the gene ends were 7 bases for V and 4 bases for J; bases not matched to a gene: 5. This CDR3 is 16 amino acids long. CDR1 is ENHRY and CDR2 is SYGVKD in the germline V gene. This CDR3 reads CAITPGQGAGANVLTF. In DNA, the CDR3 is TGTGCCATCACTCCGGGACAGGGGGCCGGGGCCAACGTCCTGACTTTC.

V gene TRBV19 combines with J gene TRBJ1-2; D is unclear. Trimming stripped 6 bases from V and 4 bases from J, with 12 bases between. This CDR3 is 13 amino acids long. The V gene's germline CDR1 is LNHDA and CDR2 SQIVND (reference sequence). In DNA form, the CDR3 reads TGTGCCAGTAGCCCGAAAGAGGCCTATGGCTACACCTTC. This codes for CASSPKEAYGYTF.

J is TRBJ2-7 and V is TRBV5-1; the D call may be TRBD1 or TRBD2 (6 bases each). This CDR3 contains 16 residues. Deletions cut 4 bases from V and 4 bases from J, with 21 bases between. CDR1 is SGHRS, CDR2 YFSETQ, per germline. The CDR3 DNA is TGCGCCAGCAGCCCCGGAGGGGGTGCCAGACTTTACGAGCAGTACTTC. It specifies CASSPGGGARLYEQYF.

This sequence joins TRBV7-9 and TRBJ2-3; D remains ambiguous. V was pared by 7 bases and J by 1 base, with 15 bases between. The CDR3 spans 15 residues. In germline, CDR1 is SEHNR, CDR2 FQNEAQ (reference sequence). CDR3 amino acids: CASIQLWGGTDTQYF. CDR3 bases: TGTGCCAGCATCCAGTTGTGGGGTGGCACAGATACGCAGTATTTT.

This chain connects TRBV11-2 to TRBJ1-4, with 7 bases fitting TRBD1. The CDR3 is made up of 13 amino acids. The trim removed 5 bases at V and 7 bases at J, leaving 4 bases unmatched. CDR1 is SGHAT, CDR2 FQNNGV, per germline. This CDR3 is CASSRGGSEKLFF. The CDR3 DNA is TGTGCCAGCAGCAGAGGGGGCAGTGAAAAACTGTTTTTT. Looking up the rest from reference TRBV11-2 and TRBJ1-4 gives the full variable domain: EAGVAQSPRYKIIEKRQSVAFWCNPISGHATLYWYQQILGQGPKLLIQFQNNGVVDDSQLPKDRFSAERLKGVDSTLKIQPAKLEDSAVYLCASSRGGSEKLFFGSGTQLSVL.

This chain links TRBV7-9 with TRBJ2-3, with 8 nucleotides matching TRBD2. The CDR3 is made up of 14 amino acids. Germline values: CDR1 SEHNR, CDR2 FQNEAQ (reference sequence). V trimming: 2 bases; J trimming: 4 bases; junction bases outside the gene matches: 2. DNA of the CDR3: TGTGCCAGCAGCTTAAGCGGGGGCCCAGATACGCAGTATTTT. This translates into CASSLSGGPDTQYF. Full variable domain (remainder filled in from reference TRBV7-9 and TRBJ2-3): DTGVSQNPRHKITKRGQNVTFRCDPISEHNRLYWYRQTLGQGPEFLTYFQNEAQLEKSRLLSDRFSAERPKGSFSTLEIQRTEQGDSAMYLCASSLSGGPDTQYFGPGTRLTVL.

The chain uses TRBV19 and TRBJ2-7, with 10 bases fitting TRBD1. This CDR3 is 14 amino acids long. V shed 6 bases, J shed 2 bases, and the junction held 4 bases outside the gene matches. Germline V gene lookup returns CDR1 LNHDA and CDR2 SQIVND (reference sequence). CDR3 amino acids: CASSFDRGPYEQYF. In nucleotides, the CDR3 is TGTGCCAGTAGCTTTGACAGGGGGCCCTACGAGCAGTACTTC. The variable domain in full, completed from reference TRBV19 and TRBJ2-7, reads DGGITQSPKYLFRKEGQNVTLSCEQNLNHDAMYWYRQDPGQGLRLIYYSQIVNDFQKGDIAEGYSVSREKKESFPLTVTSAQKNPTAFYLCASSFDRGPYEQYFGPGTRLTVT.

The chain employs TRBV29-1 and TRBJ1-1; no definite D call. Trimming shortened V by 0 bases and J by 4 bases, and 18 bases separated the two germline ends. This CDR3 comprises 16 residues. Germline-derived CDR1 and CDR2 are SQVTM and ANQGSEA. Here the CDR3 reads CSVEERLQVPSTEAFF. The CDR3 coding sequence is TGCAGCGTTGAAGAAAGGTTGCAGGTACCCTCCACTGAAGCTTTCTTT.

J is TRBJ1-1 and V is TRBV29-1; possible D gene TRBD1, 5 bases. The CDR3 extends over 13 amino acids. Germline CDR1 reads SQVTM; CDR2 reads ANQGSEA. The V and J ends lost 3 bases and 2 bases respectively, with 10 bases between them. CDR3 DNA: TGCAGCGTTGAGGGGGTGGAAAACACTGAAGCTTTCTTT. Its protein is CSVEGVENTEAFF. The variable domain in full, with the rest retrieved from reference TRBV29-1 and TRBJ1-1, is SAVISQKPSRDICQRGTSLTIQCQVDSQVTMMFWYRQQPGQSLTLIATANQGSEATYESGFVIDKFPISRPNLTFSTLTVSNMSPEDSSIYLCSVEGVENTEAFFGQGTRLTVV.

This clone was detected a few times. This CDR3 reads CSAHHGTREGYGYTF. Written as DNA, the CDR3 is TGCAGCGCTCACCACGGGACAAGGGAAGGGTATGGCTACACCTTC. The J gene is TRBJ1-2, the V gene TRBV29-1, with D perhaps matching TRBD1 (6 bases). Germline-derived CDR1 and CDR2 are SQVTM and ANQGSEA. This CDR3 has 15 residues. Trimming removed 7 bases from V and 5 bases from J, with 23 bases in between.

The CDR3 is CASSDRGWETQYF. The CDR3 DNA reads as TGTGCCAGTAGTGACAGGGGGTGGGAGACCCAGTACTTC. The chain is built from TRBV19 and TRBJ2-5, with 9 bases fitting TRBD1. This CDR3 spans 13 amino acids. The J segment lost 5 bases and the V segment lost 5 bases, leaving 3 bases of the junction unmatched. Germline CDR1 and CDR2: LNHDA and SQIVND (reference sequence).

The gene calls are TRBV18 and TRBJ2-5, with D unresolved. V was clipped by 2 bases and J by 1 base, with 8 bases between them. The CDR3 extends over 14 amino acids. CDR1 is KGHSH and CDR2 is LQKENI in the germline V gene. The CDR3 bases are TGTGCCAGCTCACCAGTGAAGGGCCAAGAGACCCAGTACTTC. It is translated as CASSPVKGQETQYF.

In nucleotides, the CDR3 is TGTGCCAGCAATAACGCCGGGGAGCTGTTTTTT. Amino acid sequence: CASNNAGELFF. The V gene is TRBV2, the J gene TRBJ2-2; D not resolved. CDR3 length equals 11 residues. The germline V and J ends were trimmed by 7 bases and 6 bases, with 6 bases remaining between them. Germline V lookup: CDR1 SNHLY, CDR2 FYNNEI.

The V call is TRBV5-4, the J call TRBJ1-1, with no clear D. Germline CDR1 and CDR2: SGHNT and YYREEE (reference sequence). Trimming shortened V by 0 bases and J by 1 base, and 4 bases separated the two germline ends. The CDR3 is made up of 13 amino acids. CDR3 sequence: CASSLGENTEAFF. The CDR3 region has the DNA TGTGCCAGCAGCTTGGGCGAGAACACTGAAGCTTTCTTT.

The CDR3 loop reads CASSPGQAEAILVTEAFF. Here the CDR3 DNA reads TGTGCCAGCAGTCCCGGACAGGCCGAGGCAATATTAGTCACTGAAGCTTTCTTT. The chain uses TRBV27 and TRBJ1-1; 7 positions agree with TRBD1. With 5 bases clipped from V and 4 bases from J, the junction kept 19 bases outside the gene matches. Germline CDR1 is MNHEY and CDR2 is SMNVEV (reference sequence). This CDR3 has 18 residues.

CDR3 nucleotides: TGTGCCAGCAGAGTAGCGGGGTCGAGCTCCTACAATGAGCAGTTCTTC. Translated, it gives CASRVAGSSSYNEQFF. The chain carries TRBV28 and TRBJ2-1, with 8 bases that match TRBD2. The CDR3 runs to 16 residues. Trimming removed 6 bases from V and 0 bases from J; junction bases left unmatched: 7. Germline CDR1 MDHEN, CDR2 SYDVKM.

The gene calls are TRBV7-9 and TRBJ2-5, with 13 bases that match TRBD2. This CDR3 is 14 amino acids long. Trimming cost V 5 bases and J 14 bases; bases outside gene matches: 11. The germline V gene encodes CDR1 SEHNR and CDR2 FQNEAQ (reference sequence). The CDR3 reads CASSRRTSGGGDYF. The CDR3, as DNA: TGTGCCAGCAGCCGGAGGACTAGCGGGGGCGGGGACTACTTC.

With regard to this clone: The same CDR3 also results from other DNA sequences found in this sample. J is TRBJ1-5 and V is TRBV6-6, with TRBD1 as a possible D gene (5 bases). The CDR3 loop spans 12 amino acids. The ends were cut back, 8 bases at V and 4 bases at J, with 9 bases in the middle. Germline V lookup: CDR1 MNHNY, CDR2 SVGAGI (reference sequence). CDR3 region: CASGGGNQPQHF. The CDR3 coding sequence is TGTGCCAGCGGGGGAGGGAATCAGCCCCAGCATTTT.

The chain links TRBV14 to TRBJ1-1; D gene unclear. V dropped 1 base and J dropped 3 bases, with 6 bases sitting between them. The V gene's germline CDR1 is SGHDN and CDR2 FVKESK. The CDR3 consists of 13 residues. Here the CDR3 reads CASSQVRDTEAFF. DNA for the CDR3: TGTGCCAGCAGCCAAGTGCGGGACACTGAAGCTTTCTTT.

The chain uses TRBV7-3 and TRBJ2-1; TRBD2 aligns across 8 bases. After removal of 4 bases from V and 7 bases from J, the junction contained 3 bases not matched to a gene. The germline V gene has CDR1 SGHTA and CDR2 FQGTGA. The CDR3 covers 13 residues. DNA for the CDR3: TGTGCCAGCAGCTCGGGGGGGATGAATGAGCAGTTCTTC. It codes for CASSSGGMNEQFF.

V gene TRBV19 combines with J gene TRBJ1-2; D not certain. This CDR3 comprises 13 residues. Germline lookup yields CDR1 LNHDA and CDR2 SQIVND (reference sequence). The germline V and J ends were trimmed by 3 bases and 2 bases, with 7 bases remaining between them. The DNA for the CDR3 is TGTGCCAGTAGTATCAGGCAGAACTATGGCTACACCTTC. Amino acids: CASSIRQNYGYTF.

J is TRBJ2-5 and V is TRBV11-1; 9 bases agree with TRBD2. With V trimmed by 1 base and J by 1 base, 4 bases remained unmatched. The CDR3 runs 16 residues. CDR1 and CDR2 from the germline V gene are SGHAT and FQDESV (reference sequence). CDR3 protein: CASSLGGGGGQETQYF. The CDR3 coding sequence is TGTGCCAGCAGCTTAGGCGGCGGGGGGGGCCAAGAGACCCAGTACTTC.

This clone came up once. The rearrangement uses TRBV9 and TRBJ2-3; 10 bases are a match to TRBD2. Trimming cost V 1 base and J 3 bases; bases outside gene matches: 5. This CDR3 contains 16 residues. Per germline, CDR1 SGDLS and CDR2 YYNGEE. This CDR3 is CASSVRPSGGTDTQYF. In nucleotides, the CDR3 is TGTGCCAGCAGCGTACGTCCTAGCGGGGGAACAGATACGCAGTATTTT.

The V and J genes are TRBV18 and TRBJ2-7; 11 positions match TRBD1. The CDR3 contains 15 residues. Germline CDR1 is KGHSH and CDR2 is LQKENI. V lost 3 bases and J lost 3; bases outside the gene matches: 4. The CDR3 DNA follows: TGTGCCAGCTCACCCGGGACAGGGGGGGTCTACGAGCAGTACTTC. It specifies CASSPGTGGVYEQYF.

The chain recombines TRBV4-2 with TRBJ1-2; D gene ambiguous. Germline V gene data show CDR1 as LGHNA and CDR2 as YNFKEQ. Trimming removed 0 bases at V and 4 bases at J, with 12 bases between. There are 15 residues in the CDR3. CDR3 coding DNA: TGTGCCAGCAGCCAAGATTTTTCCACGACCTATGGCTACACCTTC. Amino acid sequence: CASSQDFSTTYGYTF.

This chain connects TRBV27 to TRBJ2-7; 8 bases fit TRBD2. Germline values: CDR1 MNHEY, CDR2 SMNVEV (reference sequence). The CDR3 has 13 residues. V lost 9 bases, J lost 3 bases, and 7 bases stayed unmatched. In nucleotides, the CDR3 is TGTGCCAGTAGTAGCGGGGCTTACTACGAGCAGTACTTC. It codes for CASSSGAYYEQYF.

V gene TRBV28 combines with J gene TRBJ1-1; tentatively, D is TRBD1 (6 bases). Per the germline V gene, CDR1 is MDHEN and CDR2 is SYDVKM. The CDR3 contains 16 residues. The V end lost 1 base, the J end lost 0 bases, and 12 bases lay between the germline ends. CDR3 nucleotide sequence: TGTGCCAGCAGTTTATATCCGGGGGCGGTGAACACTGAAGCTTTCTTT. Protein: CASSLYPGAVNTEAFF.